These 9 T cell receptor beta chains were sequenced from one sample in a study of PD-1 blockade in classical Hodgkin lymphoma. All patients experienced relapse after autologous stem cell transplantation, and brentuximab vedotin exposure was variable. The repertoire was sequenced with immunoSEQ multiplex PCR; TCRdb's copy has only in-frame clones and lacks some. The sample carries 20,000 to 25,000 clones, 68% recorded once. The starting material was peripheral blood mononuclear cells (PBMCs), obtained at baseline. The receptor source for this set is a human donor with classical Hodgkin lymphoma.

This chain connects TRBV5-1 to TRBJ2-5, with D possibly being TRBD1 or TRBD2 (6 bases each). The J call is doubtful: the DNA matches TRBJ2-7 better. Germline loops: CDR1 SGHRS, CDR2 YFSETQ. The CDR3 totals 15 residues. The DNA for the CDR3 is TGCGCCAGCAGCTTGGTTTGGGGGGCCGCCTACGAGCAGTACTTC. This codes for CASSLVWGAAYEQYF.

The genes are TRBV10-3 and TRBJ2-3; tentative D call: TRBD1 (5 bases). The CDR3 runs to 14 residues. The V gene lost 6 bases and the J gene lost 1 base, with 11 bases spanning the gap. Germline V CDR1 and CDR2: ENHRY, SYGVKD. The CDR3 DNA sequence: TGTGCCATCAGCATACAGACAGGCACAGATACGCAGTATTTT. This sequence encodes CAISIQTGTDTQYF.

This clone has a handful of counts. This chain joins TRBV5-8 and TRBJ2-7; D unresolved. Germline V CDR1 and CDR2: SGHTS, YDEGEE. This CDR3 region has 11 residues. Trimming took 0 bases from V and 4 from J, leaving 2 bases between them. CDR3 sequence: CASSLEYEQYF. Here the CDR3 DNA reads TGTGCCAGCAGCTTGGAATACGAGCAGTACTTC.

The chain has TRBV28 and TRBJ2-7; 13 bases line up with TRBD2. CDR1 is MDHEN, CDR2 SYDVKM, per germline. Germline trimming cut 6 bases from V and 2 bases from J; bases unmatched to any gene: 10. The length of the CDR3 is 17 residues. The CDR3 is CASSLGLAGRLAYEQYF. The CDR3 DNA follows: TGTGCCAGCAGCCTGGGACTAGCGGGACGTTTAGCCTACGAGCAGTACTTC.

The chain employs TRBV5-3 and TRBJ2-7; maybe TRBD1 (6 bases). TRBV5-3 is marked as an open reading frame, function uncertain. This CDR3 contains 14 residues. With 7 bases removed from V and 1 base from J, the gap between germline ends came to 15 bases. The CDR3 coding sequence is TGTGCCAGACGCGACACGACAGGTTCCTACGAGCAGTACTTC. Translated, it gives CARRDTTGSYEQYF.

This chain uses TRBV6-5 with TRBJ2-7; possible D gene TRBD1, 8 bases. V lost 5 bases and J lost 3, with 17 bases in between. This CDR3 comprises 15 residues. Per the germline V gene, CDR1 is MNHEY and CDR2 is SVGAGI. The CDR3 region has the DNA TGTGCCAGCAGTCGGGGGGACAGGCCACGCTACGAGCAGTACTTC. As protein: CASSRGDRPRYEQYF.

This sequence joins TRBV19 and TRBJ2-3; TRBD2 matches at 10 bases. The ends lost 5 bases at V and 6 bases at J; junction bases unmatched: 11. This CDR3 has 16 amino acids. CDR1 and CDR2 (germline): LNHDA, SQIVND (reference sequence). For the CDR3, the DNA is TGTGCCAGTAGTCGGTCAAGCGGGAGGGCCCGGGATACGCAGTATTTT. It specifies CASSRSSGRARDTQYF.

This clone was found a few times. The rearrangement uses TRBV30 and TRBJ1-1; 8 bases are a match to TRBD1. CDR1 GTSNPN and CDR2 SVGIG come from the germline V gene (reference sequence). CDR3 size: 13 residues. Germline trimming cut 4 bases from V and 6 bases from J; bases unmatched to any gene: 7. This CDR3 reads CAWNRGQGPEAFF. The CDR3 DNA is TGTGCCTGGAATCGAGGACAGGGCCCTGAAGCTTTCTTT.

The chain carries TRBV6-1 and TRBJ2-3; 8 bases map to TRBD2. CDR1 and CDR2 (germline): MNHNS, SASEGT. The CDR3 extends over 15 amino acids. V trimming: 2 bases; J trimming: 2 bases; junction bases outside the gene matches: 3. In DNA, the CDR3 is TGTGCCAGCAGTGAACGGGAGGGGCCCACAGATACGCAGTATTTT. It yields the protein CASSEREGPTDTQYF.